The 15 T cell receptor beta chains below all came from one sample that was sequenced in a study of CD8 T cells in Susac syndrome. Reverse transcription used 0.5 to 1 ug RNA and random hexamers. One entry per CDR3 protein results from TCRdb running MiXCR on the immunoSEQ multiplex PCR reads. The sample holds some 190,000 distinct CDR3 sequences, almost 96% seen once. The sample consisted of CD4+ T cells from PBMCs. These receptors were collected from a human donor with multiple sclerosis.

The chain couples TRBV20-1 to TRBJ1-5; TRBD1 agrees at 7 bases. The V segment lost 4 bases and the J segment 3 bases; nucleotides outside the gene matches: 3. The length of the CDR3 is 13 residues. CDR1 DFQATT and CDR2 SNEGSKA come from the germline V gene (reference sequence). CDR3 loop: CSATGQANQPQHF. The CDR3 nucleotides read TGCAGTGCTACAGGACAGGCCAATCAGCCCCAGCATTTT.

The chain links TRBV12-3 or TRBV12-4 to TRBJ2-3; no clear D. V was clipped by 4 bases and J by 8 bases, with 13 bases between them. CDR3 length: 13 residues. CDR3 sequence: CASSSIGGGTQYF. The CDR3 DNA is TGTGCCAGCAGTTCGATCGGTGGCGGTACGCAGTATTTT.

This rearrangement joins TRBV29-1 to TRBJ2-5, with 10 bases aligning to TRBD2. Germline CDR1 SQVTM, CDR2 ANQGSEA. The CDR3 totals 16 residues. V shed 5 bases and J 0 bases; nucleotides not matched to a gene: 9. The chain's CDR3 is CSVQFWLAGDQETQYF. CDR3 nucleotide sequence: TGCAGCGTTCAGTTTTGGCTAGCGGGGGACCAAGAGACCCAGTACTTC.

This chain joins TRBV30 and TRBJ1-2; 8 bases map to TRBD1. Germline V gene sequence: CDR1 GTSNPN, CDR2 SVGIG (reference sequence). The CDR3 totals 15 residues. Germline trimming cut 2 bases from V and 4 bases from J; bases unmatched to any gene: 9. The CDR3 region is CAWSPPGQVFYGYTF. CDR3 nucleotide sequence: TGTGCCTGGAGTCCCCCGGGACAGGTTTTCTATGGCTACACCTTC.

The chain links TRBV6-6 to TRBJ2-1; D not certain. This CDR3 comprises 12 residues. Germline CDR1 MNHNY, CDR2 SVGAGI (reference sequence). Trimming took off 2 bases at V and 3 bases at J, with 2 bases between the two ends. For the CDR3, the DNA is TGTGCCAGCAGTTACCTCTACAATGAGCAGTTCTTC. Protein sequence: CASSYLYNEQFF.

The rearrangement links TRBV7-2 to TRBJ1-5, with a weak D call TRBD1 (5 bases). V was trimmed by 3 bases and J by 2 bases, leaving 8 bases between them. The CDR3 loop spans 14 amino acids. The germline CDR1 and CDR2 sequences are SGHTA and FQGNSA. CDR3 DNA: TGTGCCAGCAGCTTTCTAGGGGGCAATCAGCCCCAGCATTTT. Translation: CASSFLGGNQPQHF.

This clonotype was seen just once. The chain is built from TRBV20-1 and TRBJ1-4; tentative D call: TRBD1 (6 bases). The germline V and J ends were trimmed by 7 bases and 6 bases, with 15 bases remaining between them. Germline V lookup: CDR1 DFQATT, CDR2 SNEGSKA (reference sequence). The CDR3 covers 13 residues. The CDR3 DNA sequence: TGCAGTGTTCAGAGGGACATGCATGAAAAACTGTTTTTT. It codes for CSVQRDMHEKLFF.

The chain links TRBV20-1 to TRBJ1-4, with D possibly TRBD1 on 5 matching bases. CDR1 is DFQATT and CDR2 is SNEGSKA in the germline V gene (reference sequence). The CDR3 is made up of 12 amino acids. Between the trimmed V and J ends, which lost 5 bases and 5 bases, there was a span of 9 bases. DNA for the CDR3: TGCAGTGCTTGGGGGGTAAATGAAAAACTGTTTTTT. Encoded protein: CSAWGVNEKLFF.

The V call is TRBV30, the J call TRBJ1-1; 7 nucleotides align to TRBD1. After removal of 2 bases from V and 6 bases from J, the junction contained 12 bases not matched to a gene. CDR1 is GTSNPN and CDR2 is SVGIG in the germline V gene (reference sequence). This CDR3 is 15 amino acids long. This chain's CDR3 is CAWSRETGKVSEAFF. The CDR3 DNA follows: TGTGCCTGGAGTAGGGAGACAGGGAAAGTTTCTGAAGCTTTCTTT.

The chain employs TRBV6-5 and TRBJ2-7; tentative D call: TRBD1 (5 bases). This CDR3 comprises 15 residues. Looked up from germline, CDR1 is MNHEY and CDR2 is SVGAGI. The germline V and J ends were trimmed by 6 bases and 5 bases, with 20 bases remaining between them. The CDR3 protein is CASRRSRVMSDEQYF. Here the CDR3 DNA reads TGTGCCAGCAGACGCAGCAGGGTTATGAGCGACGAGCAGTACTTC.

V is TRBV12-3 or TRBV12-4 and J is TRBJ1-6, with D possibly TRBD1 on 6 matching bases. This CDR3 comprises 12 residues. V gave up 4 bases and J gave up 15 bases, with 13 bases separating them. The CDR3 loop reads CASSSSTGNLHF. The DNA of the CDR3 is TGTGCCAGCAGTTCCTCTACAGGGAACCTCCACTTT.

V gene TRBV18 combines with J gene TRBJ2-7; D gene unclear. Germline assignment: CDR1 KGHSH and CDR2 LQKENI. The V end was cut by 3 bases, the J end by 0 bases, with 12 bases between. There are 15 residues in the CDR3. CDR3 loop: CASSPRQASSYEQYF. For the CDR3, the DNA is TGTGCCAGCTCACCGCGGCAGGCAAGCTCCTACGAGCAGTACTTC.

The DNA for the CDR3 is TGTGCCAGCAGCCCTACCCACGGGGGGGATTCACCCCTCCACTTT. This encodes CASSPTHGGDSPLHF. The rearrangement uses TRBV3-1 and TRBJ1-6; possibly TRBD1 for D (5 bases). V dropped 4 bases and J dropped 8 bases, with 15 bases sitting between them. Germline V gene lookup returns CDR1 LGHDT and CDR2 YNNKEL (reference sequence). The CDR3 is made up of 15 amino acids.

The chain carries TRBV6-5 and TRBJ1-5; D gene uncertain. In germline, CDR1 is MNHEY, CDR2 SVGAGI. The CDR3 sequence is 15 residues long. The V gene lost 0 bases and the J gene lost 7 bases, with 13 bases spanning the gap. The CDR3 spells CASSYSRASGQPQHF. The CDR3 DNA follows: TGTGCCAGCAGTTACTCGAGGGCGTCGGGACAGCCCCAGCATTTT.

This chain links TRBV23-1 with TRBJ1-5; 10 bases agree with TRBD1. TRBV23-1 is an ORF; its function is uncertain. The CDR3 has 15 residues. V shed 1 base, J shed 6 bases, and the junction held 3 bases outside the gene matches. The CDR3 DNA reads as TGCGCCAGCAGTCAATTGGGACAGGGGATTCAGCCCCAGCATTTT. This sequence encodes CASSQLGQGIQPQHF.